Following are 21 T cell receptor beta chains from one sample sequenced in a study of T cell repertoires in cytomegalovirus infection. A single record per CDR3 protein comes from TCRdb applying MiXCR to the reads. The data show under 200,000 distinct CDR3 sequences, with approximately 9.7% seen just once and approximately 4.2% held by the top ten. The sample was PBMCs. The source of these receptors is a human donor in good health (CMV status not recorded). Some clones in this sample may be carry-over from other donors' samples.

This clonotype was counted at least ten times. V gene TRBV7-2 combines with J gene TRBJ1-1; D unclear. Trimming removed 0 bases from V and 1 base from J, with 6 bases in between. The length of the CDR3 is 14 residues. Per germline, CDR1 SGHTA and CDR2 FQGNSA. CDR3 coding DNA: TGTGCCAGCAGCTTAGCGGTGGGGAACACTGAAGCTTTCTTT. Translation gives CASSLAVGNTEAFF.

This chain links TRBV28 with TRBJ2-3, with a weak D call TRBD2 (6 bases). The V gene's germline CDR1 is MDHEN and CDR2 SYDVKM. The CDR3 sequence is 12 residues long. V shed 7 bases and J shed 5 bases, with 10 bases lying between them. The CDR3 region has the DNA TGTGCCAGCACCTCGGGGGTAGATACGCAGTATTTT. Protein sequence: CASTSGVDTQYF.

This clonotype has at least ten counts. The V gene is TRBV7-2, the J gene TRBJ2-5, with TRBD2 as a possible D gene (5 bases). The CDR3 is made up of 14 amino acids. V was clipped by 5 bases and J by 5 bases, with 15 bases between them. The germline gives CDR1 SGHTA, CDR2 FQGNSA. CDR3 amino acids: CASSPTGGWETQYF. In DNA form, the CDR3 reads TGTGCCAGCAGCCCGACTGGCGGGTGGGAGACCCAGTACTTC.

This clonotype appeared many times. J is TRBJ1-5 and V is TRBV7-2, with D perhaps matching TRBD1 (6 bases). The ends were cut back, 5 bases at V and 1 base at J, with 12 bases in the middle. CDR3 size: 15 residues. The germline gives CDR1 SGHTA, CDR2 FQGNSA. The CDR3 DNA reads as TGTGCCAGCAGCCGGACAGTCCTGAGCAATCAGCCCCAGCATTTT. It is translated as CASSRTVLSNQPQHF.

This clonotype was detected a few times. This rearrangement joins TRBV6-2 or TRBV6-3 to TRBJ2-7; TRBD2 matches 10 bases. The V and J ends lost 6 bases and 2 bases, in that order; junction bases with no gene match: 4. The CDR3 contains 14 residues. Germline-derived CDR1 and CDR2 are MNHEY and SVGEGT. The CDR3 here is CASRIAGGTYEQYF. CDR3 bases: TGTGCCAGCAGGATAGCGGGGGGAACCTACGAGCAGTACTTC.

Of note for this clonotype: This could be a read error, since a much larger clone is one nucleotide away. V and J are TRBV12-3 or TRBV12-4 and TRBJ1-4; tentative D call: TRBD1 (5 bases). The CDR3 is made up of 12 amino acids. V lost 6 bases and J lost 13, with 15 bases in between. The CDR3 here is CASSPRDSGLFF. The CDR3 DNA is TGTGCCAGCAGCCCAAGGGACTCTGGACTGTTTTTT.

This clonotype was seen repeatedly, ten times or more. The V and J genes are TRBV7-2 and TRBJ2-7; unclear D gene. V was pared by 2 bases and J by 10 bases, with 12 bases between. The CDR3 runs 12 residues. Germline V CDR1 and CDR2: SGHTA, FQGNSA. The CDR3 DNA reads TGTGCCAGCAGCTTATCCTGGGAAGTTCAGTACTTC. Translation: CASSLSWEVQYF.

The rearrangement links TRBV29-1 to TRBJ2-7; TRBD1 agrees at 8 bases. Trimming cost V 8 bases and J 5 bases; bases outside gene matches: 5. Germline V CDR1 and CDR2: SQVTM, ANQGSEA. The CDR3 extends over 11 amino acids. CDR3: CSIDRGHEQYF. In nucleotides, the CDR3 is TGCAGCATAGACAGGGGCCACGAGCAGTACTTC.

This clonotype was counted between two and nine times. This rearrangement joins TRBV6-6 to TRBJ2-7; D unclear. CDR1 and CDR2 (germline): MNHNY, SVGAGI (reference sequence). This CDR3 contains 12 residues. V was shortened by 6 bases and J by 2 bases, with 8 bases between the two germline ends. This CDR3 is CASSGSTYEQYF. For the CDR3, the DNA is TGTGCCAGCAGCGGATCTACCTACGAGCAGTACTTC.

This clonotype turned up a few times. The rearrangement links TRBV6-2 or TRBV6-3 to TRBJ2-3; no definite D call. The CDR3 extends over 15 amino acids. Germline-derived CDR1 and CDR2 are MNHEY and SVGEGT. The V end lost 6 bases, the J end lost 6 bases, and 19 bases lay between the germline ends. CDR3 sequence: CASRPGRSPSDTQYF. The CDR3 nucleotides are TGTGCCAGCAGACCCGGACGCTCCCCTTCTGATACGCAGTATTTT.

The chain links TRBV19 to TRBJ2-2; D may be TRBD1 or TRBD2 (5 bases each). The V and J ends lost 2 bases and 2 bases respectively, with 9 bases between them. Germline V CDR1 and CDR2: LNHDA, SQIVND (reference sequence). This CDR3 contains 15 residues. In nucleotides, the CDR3 is TGTGCCAGTAGTATAACCGGGACCAACACCGGGGAGCTGTTTTTT. This encodes CASSITGTNTGELFF.

This clonotype was detected many times. The rearrangement joins TRBV28 to TRBJ1-5; possibly TRBD1 for D (6 bases). V shed 7 bases and J shed 7 bases, with 17 bases lying between them. This CDR3 is 14 amino acids long. CDR1 is MDHEN, CDR2 SYDVKM, per germline. Written as DNA, the CDR3 is TGTGCCAGCACCTATCAGGGGACCCGGCAGCCCCAGCATTTT. This sequence encodes CASTYQGTRQPQHF.

V gene TRBV20-1 combines with J gene TRBJ2-1, with TRBD2 as a possible D gene (6 bases). The germline CDR1 and CDR2 sequences are DFQATT and SNEGSKA (reference sequence). V was cut by 0 bases and J by 2 bases, with 14 bases left in between. The CDR3 has 16 residues. This CDR3 is CSARDRDGRPYNEQFF. The CDR3 DNA sequence: TGCAGTGCTAGAGATAGGGACGGGAGACCCTACAATGAGCAGTTCTTC.

At least ten counts were recorded for this clonotype. The chain couples TRBV5-5 to TRBJ1-5; D remains ambiguous. Germline CDR1 and CDR2: SGHKS and YYEKEE (reference sequence). V lost 0 bases, J lost 0 bases, and 10 bases lay in between. The CDR3 is 16 residues long. CDR3 residues: CASSLGADSSNQPQHF. In nucleotides, the CDR3 is TGTGCCAGCAGCTTGGGAGCAGATTCTAGCAATCAGCCCCAGCATTTT.

This clonotype was detected a few times. The genes are TRBV6-2 or TRBV6-3 and TRBJ1-6, with 10 bases identical to TRBD1. This CDR3 contains 18 residues. Trimming cost V 5 bases and J 0 bases; bases outside gene matches: 7. Germline CDR1 reads MNHEY; CDR2 reads SVGEGT. CDR3 residues: CASSRDRGRSSYNSPLHF. As DNA, the CDR3 is TGTGCCAGCAGTCGGGACAGGGGCCGAAGCTCCTATAATTCACCCCTCCACTTT.

The sample holds many counts of this clonotype. The gene calls are TRBV25-1 and TRBJ1-1; D is undetermined. Trimming pared 6 bases from V and 6 bases from J, leaving 8 bases between. The germline CDR1 and CDR2 sequences are MGHDK and SYGVNS. The CDR3 spans 11 residues. CDR3 loop: CASSDIAEAFF. CDR3 nucleotides: TGTGCCAGCAGCGACATAGCTGAAGCTTTCTTT.

This clonotype appeared many times. This chain links TRBV27 with TRBJ1-1; D unclear. Germline CDR1 reads MNHEY; CDR2 reads SMNVEV (reference sequence). V was trimmed by 3 bases and J by 0 bases, leaving 8 bases between them. This CDR3 has 14 amino acids. The CDR3 coding sequence is TGTGCCAGCAGTTTTAGCGGGATGAACACTGAAGCTTTCTTT. This gives the protein CASSFSGMNTEAFF.

This clonotype has at least ten counts. This sequence joins TRBV7-2 and TRBJ1-1; 7 bases fit TRBD1. The J segment lost 4 bases and the V segment lost 2 bases, leaving 7 bases of the junction unmatched. In germline, CDR1 is SGHTA, CDR2 FQGNSA. This CDR3 comprises 15 residues. The CDR3 DNA sequence: TGTGCCAGCAGCTTAACAGGGGATCTCGGCACTGAAGCTTTCTTT. Translated: CASSLTGDLGTEAFF.

V is TRBV20-1 and J is TRBJ2-1; D not resolved. CDR3 length equals 13 residues. Germline loops: CDR1 DFQATT, CDR2 SNEGSKA (reference sequence). V shed 3 bases and J shed 7 bases, with 13 bases lying between them. The CDR3 loop is CSASDPLVNEQFF. The CDR3 nucleotides are TGCAGTGCTAGTGATCCTTTGGTGAATGAGCAGTTCTTC.

This clonotype appeared many times. The genes are TRBV7-2 and TRBJ1-1; weak D call: TRBD1 (5 bases). The CDR3 spans 16 residues. V shed 1 base and J shed 0 bases, with 12 bases lying between them. Germline assignment: CDR1 SGHTA and CDR2 FQGNSA. CDR3 loop: CASSLEGARVNTEAFF. CDR3 DNA sequence: TGTGCCAGCAGCTTAGAGGGTGCCAGGGTGAACACTGAAGCTTTCTTT.

This chain connects TRBV19 to TRBJ2-1; 7 positions agree with TRBD2. Germline trimming cut 7 bases from V and 0 bases from J; bases unmatched to any gene: 6. The CDR3 contains 15 residues. Germline V gives CDR1 LNHDA, CDR2 SQIVND (reference sequence). CDR3 in amino acids: CASNMGGSSYNEQFF. CDR3 nucleotide sequence: TGTGCCAGTAATATGGGGGGGAGCTCCTACAATGAGCAGTTCTTC.